A selection of T cell receptor beta chains follows, all from one sample in a study of regulatory T cells in long-lasting Graves disease. MiXCR, run by TCRdb on the multiplex PCR reads, gives a single entry per CDR3 protein. The profile shows around 500,000 distinct CDR3 sequences, around 16% of them singletons. Another study also made use of these data, one on T cells in Graves' hyperthyroidism and ophthalmopathy.

The sequenced sample was peripheral blood mononuclear cells (PBMCs), obtained at new diagnosis, from a patient treated with antithyroid drugs. Receptor source: a woman in her forties or fifties with Graves disease. The CDR3 runs from the conserved cysteine through the conserved F or W. A D gene is named only where the DNA matches it firmly. Where a row states a size, it is once, few, many or the class of an expanded clone; other rows omit it.

D gene,V gene,J gene,clone size,CDR3 DNA,CDR3 protein
NA,TRBV7-2,TRBJ1-1,many,TGTGCCAGCAGCGGGGGTCGGCTGAACACTGAAGCTTTCTTT,CASSGGRLNTEAFF
NA,TRBV5-1,TRBJ1-1,many,TGCGCCAGCAGACCTCGGCGGGGGGCATCGGGGAACACTGAAGCTTTCTTT,CASRPRRGASGNTEAFF
NA,TRBV20-1,TRBJ1-2,NA,TGCAGTGCCTGGACATGGGGCTACACCTTC,CSAWTWGYTF
NA,TRBV20-1,TRBJ1-5,NA,TGCAGTGCTAGTGAGGGGAATCAGCCCCAGCATTTT,CSASEGNQPQHF
TRBD1,TRBV7-9,TRBJ2-5,NA,TGTGCCAGCAGCCCCCGACAGGGCCCTCCGATTGAGACCCAGTACTTC,CASSPRQGPPIETQYF
NA,TRBV5-5,TRBJ1-1,few,TGTGCCAGCTCAGGCCCCACGGTGGGGAGCACTGAAGCTTTCTTT,CASSGPTVGSTEAFF
TRBD1,TRBV27,TRBJ1-1,many,TGTGCCAGCAGTTTTCGACAGGGGTCGAATGAAGCTTTCTTT,CASSFRQGSNEAFF
NA,TRBV7-9,TRBJ1-6,NA,TGTGCCAGCAGCTTAGAGGGGCTGGGTTCACCCCTCCACTTT,CASSLEGLGSPLHF
NA,TRBV6-2/TRBV6-3,TRBJ2-2,NA,TGTGCCAGCAGTTACTCGACCCGGGGGGCGGACACCGGGGAGCTGTTTTTT,CASSYSTRGADTGELFF
TRBD2,TRBV30,TRBJ2-3,NA,TGTGCCTGGGGGACTAAAGGAGGTGATACGCAGTATTTT,CAWGTKGGDTQYF
NA,TRBV2,TRBJ2-3,few,TGTGCCAGCAGTGATGATGGGGGGGGGCCCACAGATACGCAGTATTTT,CASSDDGGGPTDTQYF
NA,TRBV5-1,TRBJ2-3,few,TGCGCCAGCAGCCCCCGGGAGACCCCAGATACGCAGTATTTT,CASSPRETPDTQYF
NA,TRBV5-1,TRBJ1-2,NA,TGCGCCAGCAGCTTGGTCGCGGACTATGACTACACCTTC,CASSLVADYDYTF
NA,TRBV6-4,TRBJ2-3,few,TGTGCCAGCAGTTACCGGGCCGGGGATACGCAGTATTTT,CASSYRAGDTQYF
NA,TRBV6-5,TRBJ1-6,NA,TGTGCCAGTAGTTACTCGAGAGGGAAATACTCACCCCTCCACTTT,CASSYSRGKYSPLHF
NA,TRBV7-9,TRBJ2-2,many,TGTGCCAGCAGCTTAGGTGGCCCCAAGGCCGGGGAGCTGTTTTTT,CASSLGGPKAGELFF
TRBD2,TRBV18,TRBJ2-7,few,TGTGCCAGCTCTCTTCCGGCGGTAGCGGGAGACGAGCAGTACTTC,CASSLPAVAGDEQYF
TRBD1,TRBV27,TRBJ2-7,NA,TGTGCCAGCACCCGCTCAGGGGGCAGTAGGTCGTACGAGCAGTACTTC,CASTRSGGSRSYEQYF
TRBD2,TRBV5-6,TRBJ2-7,many,TGTGCCAGCACTTCGTGGGGGGGTTCCTACGAGCAGTACTTC,CASTSWGGSYEQYF
NA,TRBV28,TRBJ2-3,many,TGTGCCAGCAACTTCGGGACCTCATTACCCCACTTT,CASNFGTSLPHF
NA,TRBV6-1,TRBJ2-5,many,TGTGCCAGCAGTCGTCGCGGACGCAGGGAGACCCAGTACTTC,CASSRRGRRETQYF
NA,TRBV7-2,TRBJ1-5,few,TGTGCCAGCAGCTTTGTGGACAGTCAGCCCCAGCATTTT,CASSFVDSQPQHF
NA,TRBV28,TRBJ2-1,NA,TGTGCCAGCAGCGAGGACGCCTGGAATTCCAATGAGCAGTTCTTC,CASSEDAWNSNEQFF
TRBD1,TRBV29-1,TRBJ2-7,NA,TGCAGCACCTGGACAGGCTACGAGCAGTACTTC,CSTWTGYEQYF
NA,TRBV2,TRBJ1-1,many,TGTGCCAGCAATCGGGGAAAGGACACTGAAGCTTTCTTT,CASNRGKDTEAFF
NA,TRBV12-5,TRBJ1-5,many,TGTGCTAGTGGTCCCGCGAGCAATCAGCCCCAGCATTTT,CASGPASNQPQHF
TRBD1,TRBV28,TRBJ1-1,many,TGTGCCAGCAGTTTAAGCGACAGGGTGAACACTGAAGCTTTCTTT,CASSLSDRVNTEAFF
NA,TRBV4-1,TRBJ1-2,many,TGCGCCAGCAGCCAAGTTGGGGTCCAGGGGGGCTACACCTTC,CASSQVGVQGGYTF
NA,TRBV12-3/TRBV12-4,TRBJ1-3,many,TGTGCCAGCAGTTTAGGGGTACACTCTGGAAACACCATATATTTT,CASSLGVHSGNTIYF
NA,TRBV6-1,TRBJ2-7,few,TGTGCCAGCAAGAAGGGGGGGTCCTACGAGCAGTACTTC,CASKKGGSYEQYF
TRBD1,TRBV3-1,TRBJ1-3,NA,TGTGCCAGCAGCCAGGACAGGGTCTTATATTTT,CASSQDRVLYF
TRBD1,TRBV6-9,TRBJ1-4,NA,TGTGCCAGCAGTTACAGGGGGTCCCTTGAAAAACTGTTTTTT,CASSYRGSLEKLFF
TRBD2,TRBV19,TRBJ2-5,NA,TGTGCCAGTAGTGTTAGCGGGGGGAGAGGAGAGACCCAGTACTTC,CASSVSGGRGETQYF
NA,TRBV11-3,TRBJ1-5,NA,TGTGCCAGCAGCTCCCACGGGGGGAGCCAGTCCCAGCATTTT,CASSSHGGSQSQHF
NA,TRBV5-5,TRBJ2-6,NA,TGTGCCAGCAGCTTGGGACAGAGCTCTGGGGCCAACGTCCTGACTTTC,CASSLGQSSGANVLTF
NA,TRBV5-1,TRBJ1-3,NA,TGCGCCAGCAGCCCAATTACCTCTGGAAACACCATATATTTT,CASSPITSGNTIYF
TRBD2,TRBV10-3,TRBJ2-5,NA,TGTGCCTCCGCCGGGGGGGCAAGTGAGACCCAGTACTTC,CASAGGASETQYF
TRBD1,TRBV9,TRBJ1-2,many,TGTGCCAGCAGCGGAAGGGACAGGCCGCTTGATGGCTACACCTTC,CASSGRDRPLDGYTF
NA,TRBV28,TRBJ1-1,many,TGTGCCAGCAGCCCGGGGGGGTCTCTCACTGAAGCTTTCTTT,CASSPGGSLTEAFF
TRBD1,TRBV19,TRBJ1-5,NA,TGTGCCAGTAGTATGGGGACAGGGTTTAATCAGCCCCAGCATTTT,CASSMGTGFNQPQHF
TRBD1,TRBV4-1,TRBJ2-1,NA,TGCGCCAGCAGCCAAGCCAGGGGGAAATCAACCTACAATGAGCAGTTCTTC,CASSQARGKSTYNEQFF
TRBD1,TRBV7-9,TRBJ2-1,NA,TGTGCCAGCAGCGTTACAGGGGTCCATGAGCAGTTCTTC,CASSVTGVHEQFF
NA,TRBV7-9,TRBJ2-5,NA,TGTGCCAGCAGCTCGACAGGTGGGAAGACCCAGTACTTC,CASSSTGGKTQYF
NA,TRBV19,TRBJ1-2,few,TGTGCCAGTACTTCAGGGGTAGAGGGCTACACCTTC,CASTSGVEGYTF
NA,TRBV9,TRBJ2-5,NA,TGTGCCAGCAGCCCGGTGGTATCGGTGGGGGAGACCCAGTACTTC,CASSPVVSVGETQYF
TRBD1,TRBV4-1,TRBJ2-7,NA,TGCGCCAGCACACACCGACAGGGCGGAACCTACGAGCAGTACTTC,CASTHRQGGTYEQYF
NA,TRBV6-1,TRBJ1-1,many,TGTGCCAGCAGAGCGCCGGGGCTCAACACTGAAGCTTTCTTT,CASRAPGLNTEAFF